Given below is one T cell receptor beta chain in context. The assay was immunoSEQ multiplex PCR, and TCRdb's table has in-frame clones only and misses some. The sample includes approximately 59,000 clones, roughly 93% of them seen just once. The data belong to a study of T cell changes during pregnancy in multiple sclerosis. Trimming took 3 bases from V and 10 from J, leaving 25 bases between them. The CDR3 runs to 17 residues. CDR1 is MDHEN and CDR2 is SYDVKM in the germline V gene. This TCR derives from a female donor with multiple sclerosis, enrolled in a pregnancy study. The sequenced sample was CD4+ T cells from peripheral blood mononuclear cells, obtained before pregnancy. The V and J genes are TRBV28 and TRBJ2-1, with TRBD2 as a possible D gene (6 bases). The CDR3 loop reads CASSFPGPGTGSDEQFF. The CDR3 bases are TGTGCCAGCAGTTTCCCCGGTCCCGGGACTGGCAGTGACGAGCAGTTCTTC.